This T cell receptor (beta chain) was found in a study of T cell repertoires in cytomegalovirus infection. Many counts were recorded for this clonotype. From the reads, TCRdb called clonotypes with MiXCR, one entry per CDR3 protein. The table includes about 260,000 distinct CDR3 sequences, 8% to 9.5% detected once. J lost 4 bases, V lost 3 bases, and 10 bases had no gene match. CDR3 length: 17 residues. The sequence came from a human donor in good health (CMV status not recorded). Some clones in this sample may be carry-over from other donors' samples. The sequencing input was PBMCs. This sequence joins TRBV12-3 or TRBV12-4 and TRBJ2-2; 8 nucleotides align to TRBD1. DNA for the CDR3: TGTGCCAGCAGTTTTCGGACAGGGTTATCGAGCACCGGGGAGCTGTTTTTT. Amino acids: CASSFRTGLSSTGELFF.